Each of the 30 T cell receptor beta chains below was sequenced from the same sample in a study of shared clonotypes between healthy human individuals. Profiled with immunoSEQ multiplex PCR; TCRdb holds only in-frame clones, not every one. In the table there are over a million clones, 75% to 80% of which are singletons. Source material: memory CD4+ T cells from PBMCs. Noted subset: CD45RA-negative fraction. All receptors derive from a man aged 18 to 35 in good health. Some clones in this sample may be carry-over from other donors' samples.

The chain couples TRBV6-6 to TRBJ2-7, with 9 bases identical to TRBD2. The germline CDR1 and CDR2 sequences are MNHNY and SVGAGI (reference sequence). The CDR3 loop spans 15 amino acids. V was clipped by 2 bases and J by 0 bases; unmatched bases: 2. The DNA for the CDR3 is TGTGCCAGCAGTTACGGTAGCGGGGGCTCCTACGAGCAGTACTTC. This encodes CASSYGSGGSYEQYF.

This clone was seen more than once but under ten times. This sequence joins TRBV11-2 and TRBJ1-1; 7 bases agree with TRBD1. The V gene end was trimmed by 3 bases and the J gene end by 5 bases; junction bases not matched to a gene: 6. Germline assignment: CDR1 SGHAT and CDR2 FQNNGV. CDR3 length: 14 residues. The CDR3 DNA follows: TGTGCCAGCAGCTTTTCGACAGGGAAGACTGAAGCTTTCTTT. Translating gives CASSFSTGKTEAFF. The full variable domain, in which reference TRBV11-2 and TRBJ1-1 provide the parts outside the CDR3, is EAGVAQSPRYKIIEKRQSVAFWCNPISGHATLYWYQQILGQGPKLLIQFQNNGVVDDSQLPKDRFSAERLKGVDSTLKIQPAKLEDSAVYLCASSFSTGKTEAFFGQGTRLTVV.

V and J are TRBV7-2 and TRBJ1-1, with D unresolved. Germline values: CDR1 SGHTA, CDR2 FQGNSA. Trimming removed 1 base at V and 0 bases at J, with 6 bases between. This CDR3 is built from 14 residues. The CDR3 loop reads CASSLESMNTEAFF. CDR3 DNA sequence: TGTGCCAGCAGCTTAGAATCGATGAACACTGAAGCTTTCTTT.

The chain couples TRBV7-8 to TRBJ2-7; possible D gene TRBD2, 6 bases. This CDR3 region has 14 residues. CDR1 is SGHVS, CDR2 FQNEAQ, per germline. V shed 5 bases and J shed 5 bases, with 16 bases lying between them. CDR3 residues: CASSTRLGSDEQYF. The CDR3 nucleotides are TGTGCCAGCAGCACGAGACTAGGTTCGGACGAGCAGTACTTC.

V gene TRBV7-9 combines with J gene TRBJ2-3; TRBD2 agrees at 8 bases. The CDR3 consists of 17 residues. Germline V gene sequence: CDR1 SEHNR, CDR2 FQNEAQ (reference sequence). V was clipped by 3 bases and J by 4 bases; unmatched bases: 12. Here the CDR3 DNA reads TGTGCCAGCAGCTTTAACCAGGGTGGCGGGAGGCCAGATACGCAGTATTTT. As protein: CASSFNQGGGRPDTQYF.

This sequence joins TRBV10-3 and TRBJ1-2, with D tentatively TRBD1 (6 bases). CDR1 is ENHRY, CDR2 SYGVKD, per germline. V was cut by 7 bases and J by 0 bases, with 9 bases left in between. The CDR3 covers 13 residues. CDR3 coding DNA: TGTGCCATCAAAGGGGGGACTAACTATGGCTACACCTTC. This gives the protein CAIKGGTNYGYTF.

The CDR3 reads CASSSRGDPSNQPQHF. In DNA, the CDR3 is TGTGCCAGCAGCTCCCGTGGGGACCCGAGCAATCAGCCCCAGCATTTT. The rearrangement uses TRBV5-5 and TRBJ1-5; tentative D call: TRBD1 (5 bases). Trimming shortened V by 3 bases and J by 1 base, and 14 bases separated the two germline ends. This CDR3 contains 16 residues. The V gene's germline CDR1 is SGHKS and CDR2 YYEKEE (reference sequence).

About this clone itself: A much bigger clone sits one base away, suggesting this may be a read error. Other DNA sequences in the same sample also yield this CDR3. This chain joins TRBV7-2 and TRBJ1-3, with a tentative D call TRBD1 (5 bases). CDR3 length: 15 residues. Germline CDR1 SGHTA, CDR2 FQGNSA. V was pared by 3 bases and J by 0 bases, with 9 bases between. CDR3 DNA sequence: TGTGCCAGCAGCTTGGGACGGAGCTCTGGAAACACCATATATTTT. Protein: CASSLGRSSGNTIYF.

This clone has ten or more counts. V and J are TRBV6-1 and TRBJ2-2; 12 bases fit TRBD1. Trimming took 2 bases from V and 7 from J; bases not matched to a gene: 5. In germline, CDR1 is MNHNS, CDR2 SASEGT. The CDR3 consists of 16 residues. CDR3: CASSESGQGAYGELFF. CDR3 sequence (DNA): TGTGCCAGCAGTGAATCGGGACAGGGGGCTTACGGGGAGCTGTTTTTT.

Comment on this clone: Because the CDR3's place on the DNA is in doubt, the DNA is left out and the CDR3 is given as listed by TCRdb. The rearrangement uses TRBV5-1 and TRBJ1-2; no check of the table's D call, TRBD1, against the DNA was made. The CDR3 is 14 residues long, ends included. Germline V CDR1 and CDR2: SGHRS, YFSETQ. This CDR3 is CASSLAVGQGAPTF.

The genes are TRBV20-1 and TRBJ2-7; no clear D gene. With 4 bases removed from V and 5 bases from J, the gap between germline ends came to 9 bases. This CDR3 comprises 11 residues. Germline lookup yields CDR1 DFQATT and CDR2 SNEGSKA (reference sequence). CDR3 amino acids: CSAIVWNEQYF. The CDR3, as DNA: TGCAGTGCTATAGTGTGGAACGAGCAGTACTTC.

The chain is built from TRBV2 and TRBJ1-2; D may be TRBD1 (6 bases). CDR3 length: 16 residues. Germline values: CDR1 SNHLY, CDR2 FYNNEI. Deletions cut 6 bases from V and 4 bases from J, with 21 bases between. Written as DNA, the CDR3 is TGTGCCAGCAGCGACCGTTTAAGGGGGGCTGGCTATGGCTACACCTTC. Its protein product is CASSDRLRGAGYGYTF.

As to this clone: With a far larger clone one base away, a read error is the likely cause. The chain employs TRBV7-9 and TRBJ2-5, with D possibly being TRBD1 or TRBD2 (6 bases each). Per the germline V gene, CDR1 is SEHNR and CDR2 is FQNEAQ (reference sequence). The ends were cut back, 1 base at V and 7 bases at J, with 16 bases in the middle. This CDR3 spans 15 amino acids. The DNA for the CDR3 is TGTGCCAGCAGCTTAGGGACCAGCGAGGGGGGGACCCAGTACTTC. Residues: CASSLGTSEGGTQYF.

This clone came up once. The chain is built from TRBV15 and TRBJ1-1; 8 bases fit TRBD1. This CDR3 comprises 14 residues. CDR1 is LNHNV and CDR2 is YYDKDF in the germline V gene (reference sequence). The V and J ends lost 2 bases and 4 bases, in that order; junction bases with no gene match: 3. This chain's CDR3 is CATSRKDRATEAFF. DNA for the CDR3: TGTGCCACCAGCAGAAAGGACAGGGCCACTGAAGCTTTCTTT.

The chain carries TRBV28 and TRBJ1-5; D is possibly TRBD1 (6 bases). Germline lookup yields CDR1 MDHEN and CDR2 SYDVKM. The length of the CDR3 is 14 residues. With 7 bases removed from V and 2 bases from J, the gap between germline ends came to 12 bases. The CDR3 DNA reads TGTGCCAGCAACTCCGGGGGCGGCAATCAGCCCCAGCATTTT. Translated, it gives CASNSGGGNQPQHF. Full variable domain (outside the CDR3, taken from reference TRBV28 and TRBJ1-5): DVKVTQSSRYLVKRTGEKVFLECVQDMDHENMFWYRQDPGLGLRLIYFSYDVKMKEKGDIPEGYSVSREKKERFSLILESASTNQTSMYLCASNSGGGNQPQHFGDGTRLSIL.

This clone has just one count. The CDR3 protein is CASRLAGVNTGELFF. CDR3 in DNA: TGTGCCAGCAGGCTAGCGGGGGTGAACACCGGGGAGCTGTTTTTT. This sequence joins TRBV27 and TRBJ2-2, with 10 bases aligning to TRBD2. This CDR3 region has 15 residues. Germline loops: CDR1 MNHEY, CDR2 SMNVEV (reference sequence). J gave up 1 base and V 6 bases, and 2 bases lay outside the gene matches.

The CDR3 protein is CASSSAKDSGRGNEQFF. The CDR3 nucleotides read TGTGCCAGCAGCTCGGCCAAGGATAGCGGGAGAGGGAATGAGCAGTTCTTC. The J gene is TRBJ2-1, the V gene TRBV5-4; 9 bases are shared with TRBD2. V shed 3 bases and J 7 bases; nucleotides not matched to a gene: 14. The CDR3 is 17 amino acids. Germline assignment: CDR1 SGHNT and CDR2 YYREEE (reference sequence).

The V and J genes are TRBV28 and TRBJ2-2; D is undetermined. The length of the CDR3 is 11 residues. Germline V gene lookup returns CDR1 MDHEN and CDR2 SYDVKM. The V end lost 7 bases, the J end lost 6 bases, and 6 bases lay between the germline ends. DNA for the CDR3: TGTGCCAGCACCAGCGCCGGGGAGCTGTTTTTT. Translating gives CASTSAGELFF.

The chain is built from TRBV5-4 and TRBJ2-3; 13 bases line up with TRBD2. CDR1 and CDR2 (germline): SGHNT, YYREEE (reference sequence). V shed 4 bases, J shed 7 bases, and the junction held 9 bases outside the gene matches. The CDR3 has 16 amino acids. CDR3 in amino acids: CASSAGTSGNIYTQYF. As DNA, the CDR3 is TGTGCCAGCAGCGCCGGGACTAGCGGGAATATTTATACGCAGTATTTT.

CDR3 bases: TGCGCCAGCAGCGCCATAACCGGGACAACGAACACCGGGGAGCTGTTTTTT. Translated, it gives CASSAITGTTNTGELFF. The chain employs TRBV5-1 and TRBJ2-2, with D tentatively TRBD1 (6 bases). This CDR3 is built from 17 residues. Germline values: CDR1 SGHRS, CDR2 YFSETQ. Trimming removed 4 bases at V and 0 bases at J, with 16 bases between.

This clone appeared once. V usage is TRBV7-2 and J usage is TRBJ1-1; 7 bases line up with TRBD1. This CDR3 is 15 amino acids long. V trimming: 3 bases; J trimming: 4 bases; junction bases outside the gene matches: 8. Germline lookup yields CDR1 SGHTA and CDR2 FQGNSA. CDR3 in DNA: TGTGCCAGCAGCTTCACAGGGGTGGGGAGCACTGAAGCTTTCTTT. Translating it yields CASSFTGVGSTEAFF.

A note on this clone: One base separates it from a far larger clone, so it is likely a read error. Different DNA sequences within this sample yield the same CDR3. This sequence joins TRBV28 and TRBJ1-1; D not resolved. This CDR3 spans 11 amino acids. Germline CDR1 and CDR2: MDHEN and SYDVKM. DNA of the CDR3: TGTGCTAGCAGAGTGAACACTGAAGCTTTCTTT. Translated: CASRVNTEAFF.

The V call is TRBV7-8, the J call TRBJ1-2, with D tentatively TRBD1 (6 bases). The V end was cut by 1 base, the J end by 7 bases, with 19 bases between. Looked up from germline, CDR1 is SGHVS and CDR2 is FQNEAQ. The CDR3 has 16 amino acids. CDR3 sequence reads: CASSLVPHRDPGGYTF. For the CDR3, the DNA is TGTGCCAGCAGCTTAGTCCCCCACAGGGATCCGGGTGGCTACACCTTC. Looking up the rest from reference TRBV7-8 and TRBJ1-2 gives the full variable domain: GAGVSQSPRYKVAKRGQDVALRCDPISGHVSLFWYQQALGQGPEFLTYFQNEAQLDKSGLPSDRFFAERPEGSVSTLKIQRTQQEDSAVYLCASSLVPHRDPGGYTFGSGTRLTVV.

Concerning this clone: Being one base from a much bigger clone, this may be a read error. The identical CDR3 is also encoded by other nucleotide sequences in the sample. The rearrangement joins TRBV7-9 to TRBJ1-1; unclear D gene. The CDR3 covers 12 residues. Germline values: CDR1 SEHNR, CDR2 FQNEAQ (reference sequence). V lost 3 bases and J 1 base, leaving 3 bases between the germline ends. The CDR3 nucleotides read TGTGCCAGCAGCTTTGGGAACACTGAAGCTTTCTTT. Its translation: CASSFGNTEAFF.

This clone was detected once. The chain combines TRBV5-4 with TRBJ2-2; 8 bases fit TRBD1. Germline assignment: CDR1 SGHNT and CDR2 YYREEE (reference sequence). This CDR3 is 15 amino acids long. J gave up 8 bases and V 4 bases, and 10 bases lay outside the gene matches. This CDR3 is CASSLDRARGGELFF. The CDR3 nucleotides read TGTGCCAGCAGCCTGGACAGGGCCAGAGGAGGGGAGCTGTTTTTT.

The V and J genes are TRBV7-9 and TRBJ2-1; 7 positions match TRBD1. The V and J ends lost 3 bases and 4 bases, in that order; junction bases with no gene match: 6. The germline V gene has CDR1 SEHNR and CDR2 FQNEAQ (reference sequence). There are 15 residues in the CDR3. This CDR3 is CASSFRGGAYNEQFF. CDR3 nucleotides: TGTGCCAGCAGCTTTCGAGGGGGCGCATACAATGAGCAGTTCTTC.

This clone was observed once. Here the CDR3 reads CASSINRPGDGYTF. Written as DNA, the CDR3 is TGTGCCAGCAGCATCAACAGACCCGGGGACGGCTACACCTTC. The chain carries TRBV6-5 and TRBJ1-2; maybe TRBD1 (5 bases). V gave up 6 bases and J gave up 8 bases, with 19 bases separating them. The CDR3 consists of 14 residues. Germline CDR1 and CDR2: MNHEY and SVGAGI.

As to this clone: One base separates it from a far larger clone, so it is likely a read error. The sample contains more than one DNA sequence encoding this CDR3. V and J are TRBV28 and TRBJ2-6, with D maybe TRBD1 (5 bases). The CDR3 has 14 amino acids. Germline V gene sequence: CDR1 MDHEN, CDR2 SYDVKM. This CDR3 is CASTHFSGANVLTF. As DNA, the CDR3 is TGTGCCAGCACCCATTTCTCTGGGGCCAACGTCCTGACCTTC.

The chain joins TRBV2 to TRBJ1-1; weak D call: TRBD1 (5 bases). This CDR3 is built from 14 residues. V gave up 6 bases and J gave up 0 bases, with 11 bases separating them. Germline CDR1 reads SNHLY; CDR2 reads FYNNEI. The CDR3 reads CASRMGELNTEAFF. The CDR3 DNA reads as TGTGCCAGCAGGATGGGGGAATTGAACACTGAAGCTTTCTTT.

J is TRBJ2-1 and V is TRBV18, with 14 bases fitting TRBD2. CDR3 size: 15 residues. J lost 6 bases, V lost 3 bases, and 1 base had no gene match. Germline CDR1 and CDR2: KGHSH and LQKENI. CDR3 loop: CASSPGTSGSNEQFF. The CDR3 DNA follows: TGTGCCAGCTCACCCGGGACTAGCGGGAGCAATGAGCAGTTCTTC.